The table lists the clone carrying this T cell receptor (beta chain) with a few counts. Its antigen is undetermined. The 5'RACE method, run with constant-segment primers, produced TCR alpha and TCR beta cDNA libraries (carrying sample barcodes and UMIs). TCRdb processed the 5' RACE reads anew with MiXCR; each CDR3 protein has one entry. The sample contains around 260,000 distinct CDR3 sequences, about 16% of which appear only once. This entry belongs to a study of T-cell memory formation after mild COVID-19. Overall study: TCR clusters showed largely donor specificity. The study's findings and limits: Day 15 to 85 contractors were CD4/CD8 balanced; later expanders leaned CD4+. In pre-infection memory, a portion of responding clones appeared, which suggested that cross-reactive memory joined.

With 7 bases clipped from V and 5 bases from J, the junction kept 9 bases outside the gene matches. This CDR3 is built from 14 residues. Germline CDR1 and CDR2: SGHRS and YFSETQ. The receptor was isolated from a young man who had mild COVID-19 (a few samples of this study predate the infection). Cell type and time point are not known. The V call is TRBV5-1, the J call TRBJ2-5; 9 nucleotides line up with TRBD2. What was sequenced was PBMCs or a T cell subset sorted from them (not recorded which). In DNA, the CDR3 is TGCGCCAGCCGAGTAGCGGGGGTGGCGGAGACCCAGTACTTC. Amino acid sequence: CASRVAGVAETQYF.